The rows below give T cell receptor beta chains drawn from one sample of a study of long-term antiretroviral therapy in people with HIV. Clones were read by immunoSEQ multiplex PCR, and TCRdb kept only the in-frame ones, dropping some. The sample includes 11,000 to 15,000 clones, more than 80% of them seen just once. Sequencing used unsorted PBMCs, obtained 3.2 years before starting antiretroviral therapy. The receptors were sampled from a man in his forties or fifties with HIV. Both conserved end residues are part of each CDR3. The D gene is left open where the match is weak. A clone size is listed for some rows: how often the clone was seen (once, few, many), or a class if it is expanded.

CASSEVKFGQAIRRSSYEQYF	TGTGCCAGCAGTGAAGTTAAGTTTGGACAGGCTATTCGTAGGAGCTCCTACGAGCAGTACTTC	TRBD1	TRBV6-1	TRBJ2-7	.
CAISDSGNTEAFF	TGTGCCATCAGTGATAGCGGGAACACTGAAGCTTTCTTT	.	TRBV10-3	TRBJ1-1	.
CASDAGVGELFF	TGTGCCAGCGATGCAGGGGTGGGGGAGCTGTTTTTT	.	TRBV7-8	TRBJ2-2	medium-sized
CASSLRGGQTEAFF	TGTGCCAGCAGCTTAAGAGGGGGACAGACTGAAGCTTTCTTT	TRBD1	TRBV7-9	TRBJ1-1	.
CASSPLASSNYGYTF	TGCGCCAGCAGCCCCTTGGCCAGTTCTAACTATGGCTACACCTTC	.	TRBV5-1	TRBJ1-2	.
CASSVAAGLQETQYF	TGTGCCAGCAGCGTAGCAGCGGGTCTTCAAGAGACCCAGTACTTC	.	TRBV9	TRBJ2-5	.
CASSLTGTSGGNEQFF	TGTGCCAGCAGCTTGACCGGGACTAGCGGGGGGAATGAGCAGTTCTTC	TRBD2	TRBV7-8	TRBJ2-1	.
CARRQDGGDRGYTF	TGTGCCCGACGACAGGATGGAGGGGATCGGGGCTACACCTTC	.	TRBV6-1	TRBJ1-2	.
CASSQDIAGGYTYNEQFF	TGCGCCAGCAGCCAAGATATAGCGGGGGGCTACACCTACAATGAGCAGTTCTTC	TRBD2	TRBV4-1	TRBJ2-1	.
CASSEMIGGINSGNTIYF	TGTGCCAGCAGTGAAATGATAGGGGGGATAAACTCTGGAAACACCATATATTTT	.	TRBV6-1	TRBJ1-3	.
CASIPAPWQADTQYF	TGCGCCAGCATTCCAGCTCCCTGGCAGGCAGATACGCAGTATTTT	.	TRBV5-1	TRBJ2-3	.
CAWSGNGELFF	TGTGCCTGGAGTGGGAACGGGGAGCTGTTTTTT	.	TRBV30	TRBJ2-2	.
CATSREGVQETQYF	TGTGCCACCAGCAGAGAAGGGGTCCAAGAGACCCAGTACTTC	.	TRBV15	TRBJ2-5	.
CASGQISGAYEQYF	TGTGCTAGTGGCCAAATCTCAGGGGCCTACGAGCAGTACTTC	.	TRBV12-5	TRBJ2-7	.
CASSQVVGQETQYF	TGTGCCAGCAGTCAGGTGGTAGGCCAAGAGACCCAGTACTTC	.	TRBV2	TRBJ2-5	.
CAWSGGLAGSYEQYF	TGTGCCTGGTCGGGGGGGTTAGCGGGGTCCTACGAGCAGTACTTC	TRBD2	TRBV30	TRBJ2-7	.
CASSVEGGTAVHEQYF	TGTGCCAGCAGCGTAGAAGGAGGGACCGCCGTCCACGAGCAGTACTTC	.	TRBV9	TRBJ2-7	.
CSVVGNTEAFF	TGCAGCGTTGTAGGGAACACTGAAGCTTTCTTT	.	TRBV29-1	TRBJ1-1	.
CAWREGSVNTEAFF	TGTGCCTGGAGGGAGGGGTCCGTGAACACTGAAGCTTTCTTT	.	TRBV30	TRBJ1-1	.
CASSYSGTNTDTQYF	TGTGCCAGCAGTTACTCGGGGACTAACACAGATACGCAGTATTTT	TRBD2	TRBV6-5	TRBJ2-3	.
CASSKNRVSSYEQYF	TGTGCCAGTAGTAAGAACCGGGTGAGCTCCTACGAGCAGTACTTC	.	TRBV19	TRBJ2-7	.
CASSYSTQPWWEQYF	TGTGCCAGCAGTTACTCGACCCAACCTTGGTGGGAGCAGTACTTC	.	TRBV6-5	TRBJ2-7	once
CASSLRLAGNTIYF	TGTGCCAGCAGCTTGAGGCTGGCTGGAAACACCATATATTTT	.	TRBV5-6	TRBJ1-3	.